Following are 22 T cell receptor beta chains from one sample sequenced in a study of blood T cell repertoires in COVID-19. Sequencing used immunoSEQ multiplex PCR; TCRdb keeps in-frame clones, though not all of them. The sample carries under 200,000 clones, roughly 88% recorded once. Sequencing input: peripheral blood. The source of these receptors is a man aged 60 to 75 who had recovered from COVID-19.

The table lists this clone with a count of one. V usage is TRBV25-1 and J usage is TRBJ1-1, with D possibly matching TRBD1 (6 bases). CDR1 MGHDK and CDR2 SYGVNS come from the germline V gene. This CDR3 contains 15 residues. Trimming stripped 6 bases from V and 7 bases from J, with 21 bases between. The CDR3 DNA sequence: TGTGCCAGCAGCCGGAGGGAGGGGGGGCCCGGTGAAGCTTTCTTT. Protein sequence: CASSRREGGPGEAFF.

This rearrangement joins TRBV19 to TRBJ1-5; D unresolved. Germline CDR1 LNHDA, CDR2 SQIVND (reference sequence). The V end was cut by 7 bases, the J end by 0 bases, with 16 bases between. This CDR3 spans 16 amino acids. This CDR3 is CASKGTAGYSNQPQHF. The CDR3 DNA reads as TGTGCCAGTAAAGGAACGGCGGGGTATAGCAATCAGCCCCAGCATTTT. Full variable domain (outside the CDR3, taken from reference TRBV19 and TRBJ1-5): DGGITQSPKYLFRKEGQNVTLSCEQNLNHDAMYWYRQDPGQGLRLIYYSQIVNDFQKGDIAEGYSVSREKKESFPLTVTSAQKNPTAFYLCASKGTAGYSNQPQHFGDGTRLSIL.

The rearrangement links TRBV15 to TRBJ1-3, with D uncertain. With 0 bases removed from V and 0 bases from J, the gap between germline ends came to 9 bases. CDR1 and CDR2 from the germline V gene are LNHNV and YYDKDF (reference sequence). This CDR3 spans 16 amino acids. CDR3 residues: CATSRDRTNSGNTIYF. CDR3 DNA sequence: TGTGCCACCAGCAGAGATAGAACGAACTCTGGAAACACCATATATTTT.

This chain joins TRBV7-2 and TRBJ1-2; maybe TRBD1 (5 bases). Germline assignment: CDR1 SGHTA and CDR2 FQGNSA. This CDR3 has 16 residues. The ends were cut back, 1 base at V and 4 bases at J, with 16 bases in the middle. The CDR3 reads CASSLGGRWEGYGYTF. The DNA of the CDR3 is TGTGCCAGCAGCTTAGGGGGCCGTTGGGAGGGCTATGGCTACACCTTC.

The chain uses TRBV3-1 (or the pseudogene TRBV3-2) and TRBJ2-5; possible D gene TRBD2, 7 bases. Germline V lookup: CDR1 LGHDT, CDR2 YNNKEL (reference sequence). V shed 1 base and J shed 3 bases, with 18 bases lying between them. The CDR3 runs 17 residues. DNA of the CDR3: TGTGCCAGCAGCCAAGGCTTGGGGGGGGGCCCCAAAGAGACCCAGTACTTC. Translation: CASSQGLGGGPKETQYF.

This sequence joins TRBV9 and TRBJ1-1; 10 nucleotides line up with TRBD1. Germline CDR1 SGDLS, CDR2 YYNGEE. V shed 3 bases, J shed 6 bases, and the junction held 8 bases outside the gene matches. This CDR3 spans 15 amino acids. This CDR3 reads CASSGGTGVYPEAFF. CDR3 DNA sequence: TGTGCCAGCAGCGGCGGGACAGGGGTATACCCTGAAGCTTTCTTT.

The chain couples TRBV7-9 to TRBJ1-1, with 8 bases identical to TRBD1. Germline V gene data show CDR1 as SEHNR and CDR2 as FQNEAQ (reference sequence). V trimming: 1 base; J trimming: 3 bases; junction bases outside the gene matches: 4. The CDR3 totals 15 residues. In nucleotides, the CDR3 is TGTGCCAGCAGCTTAGACAGGGGGGGCTACACTGAAGCTTTCTTT. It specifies CASSLDRGGYTEAFF.

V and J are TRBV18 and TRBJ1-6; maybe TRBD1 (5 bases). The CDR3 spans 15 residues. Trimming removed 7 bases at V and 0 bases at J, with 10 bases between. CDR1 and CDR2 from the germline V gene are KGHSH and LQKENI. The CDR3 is CASFRDSSYNSPLHF. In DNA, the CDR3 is TGTGCCAGCTTCCGCGACAGCTCCTATAATTCACCCCTCCACTTT.

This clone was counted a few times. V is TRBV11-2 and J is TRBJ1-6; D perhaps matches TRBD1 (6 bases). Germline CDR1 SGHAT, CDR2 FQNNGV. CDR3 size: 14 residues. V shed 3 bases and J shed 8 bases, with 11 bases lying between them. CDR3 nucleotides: TGTGCCAGCAGCTTTAACAGGGTGGATTCACCCCTCCACTTT. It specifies CASSFNRVDSPLHF.

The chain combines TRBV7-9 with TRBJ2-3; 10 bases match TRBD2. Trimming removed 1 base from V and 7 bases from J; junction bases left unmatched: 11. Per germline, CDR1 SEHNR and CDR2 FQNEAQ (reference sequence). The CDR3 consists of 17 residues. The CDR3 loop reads CASSLDPTSGDVNTQYF. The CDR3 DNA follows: TGTGCCAGCAGCTTAGATCCCACTAGCGGGGATGTGAATACGCAGTATTTT. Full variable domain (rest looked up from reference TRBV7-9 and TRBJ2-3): DTGVSQNPRHKITKRGQNVTFRCDPISEHNRLYWYRQTLGQGPEFLTYFQNEAQLEKSRLLSDRFSAERPKGSFSTLEIQRTEQGDSAMYLCASSLDPTSGDVNTQYFGPGTRLTVL.

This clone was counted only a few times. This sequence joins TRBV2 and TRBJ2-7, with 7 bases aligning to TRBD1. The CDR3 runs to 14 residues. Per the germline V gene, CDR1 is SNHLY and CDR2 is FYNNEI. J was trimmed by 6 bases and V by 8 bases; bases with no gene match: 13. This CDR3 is CASSTRDRTGEQYF. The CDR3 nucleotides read TGTGCCAGCTCGACTCGGGACAGAACGGGCGAGCAGTACTTC. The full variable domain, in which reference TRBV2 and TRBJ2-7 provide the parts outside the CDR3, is EPEVTQTPSHQVTQMGQEVILRCVPISNHLYFYWYRQILGQKVEFLVSFYNNEISEKSEIFDDQFSVERPDGSNFTLKIRSTKLEDSAMYFCASSTRDRTGEQYFGPGTRLTVT.

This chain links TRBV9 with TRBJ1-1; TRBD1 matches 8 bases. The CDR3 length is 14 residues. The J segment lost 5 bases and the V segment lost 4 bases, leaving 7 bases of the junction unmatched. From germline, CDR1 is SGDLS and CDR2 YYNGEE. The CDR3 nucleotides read TGTGCCAGCAGCCCCCGGACAGGGAGAACTGAAGCTTTCTTT. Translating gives CASSPRTGRTEAFF.

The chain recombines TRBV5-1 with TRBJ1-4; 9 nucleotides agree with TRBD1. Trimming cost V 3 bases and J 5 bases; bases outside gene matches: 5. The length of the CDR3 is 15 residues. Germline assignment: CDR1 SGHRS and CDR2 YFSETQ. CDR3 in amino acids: CASSSTGTGNEKLFF. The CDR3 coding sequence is TGCGCCAGCAGCTCAACCGGGACAGGGAATGAAAAACTGTTTTTT.

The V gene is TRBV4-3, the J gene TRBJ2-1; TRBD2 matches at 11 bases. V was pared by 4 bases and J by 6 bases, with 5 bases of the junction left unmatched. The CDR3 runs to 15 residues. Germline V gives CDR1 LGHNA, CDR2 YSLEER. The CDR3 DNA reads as TGCGCCAGCAGCCGTACTAGCGGGGGTTTCAATGAGCAGTTCTTC. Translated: CASSRTSGGFNEQFF.

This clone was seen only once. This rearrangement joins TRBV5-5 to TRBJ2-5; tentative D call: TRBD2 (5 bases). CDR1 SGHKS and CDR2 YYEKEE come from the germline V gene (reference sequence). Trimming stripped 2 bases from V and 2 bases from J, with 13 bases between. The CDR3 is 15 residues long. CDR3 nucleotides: TGTGCCAGCAGCTTCGGGGATCGGGAACAAGAGACCCAGTACTTC. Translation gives CASSFGDREQETQYF.

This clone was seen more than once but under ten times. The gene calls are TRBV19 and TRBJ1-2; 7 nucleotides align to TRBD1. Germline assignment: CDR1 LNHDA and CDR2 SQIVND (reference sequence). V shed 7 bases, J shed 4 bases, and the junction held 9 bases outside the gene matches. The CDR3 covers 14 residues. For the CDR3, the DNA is TGTGCCAGTAAAGGGACAGTGGGCGGCTATGGCTACACCTTC. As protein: CASKGTVGGYGYTF. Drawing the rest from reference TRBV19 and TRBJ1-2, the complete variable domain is DGGITQSPKYLFRKEGQNVTLSCEQNLNHDAMYWYRQDPGQGLRLIYYSQIVNDFQKGDIAEGYSVSREKKESFPLTVTSAQKNPTAFYLCASKGTVGGYGYTFGSGTRLTVV.

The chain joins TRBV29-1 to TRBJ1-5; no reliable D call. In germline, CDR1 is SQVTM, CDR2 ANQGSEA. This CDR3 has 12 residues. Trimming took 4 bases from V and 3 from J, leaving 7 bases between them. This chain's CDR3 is CSVGRPNQPQHF. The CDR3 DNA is TGCAGCGTTGGCAGGCCCAATCAGCCCCAGCATTTT.

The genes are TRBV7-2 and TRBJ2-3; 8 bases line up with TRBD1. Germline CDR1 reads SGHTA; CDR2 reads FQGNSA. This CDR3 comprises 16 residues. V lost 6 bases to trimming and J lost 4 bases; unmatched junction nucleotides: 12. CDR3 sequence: CASRSRTGREPDTQYF. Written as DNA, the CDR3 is TGTGCCAGCAGATCCCGGACAGGGCGTGAACCAGATACGCAGTATTTT.

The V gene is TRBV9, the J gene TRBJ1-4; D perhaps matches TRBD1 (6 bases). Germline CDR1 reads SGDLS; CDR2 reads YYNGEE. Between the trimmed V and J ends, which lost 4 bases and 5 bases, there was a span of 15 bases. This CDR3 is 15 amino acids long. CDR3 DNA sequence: TGTGCCAGCAGCTCTTTGACAGGCCTAAATGAAAAACTGTTTTTT. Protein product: CASSSLTGLNEKLFF.

CDR3 nucleotides: TGCGCCAGCAGCTTGAGACAGGGGGCGGATTCACCCCTCCACTTT. It is translated as CASSLRQGADSPLHF. The rearrangement joins TRBV5-1 to TRBJ1-6, with 10 bases that match TRBD1. V gave up 1 base and J gave up 8 bases; unmatched junction bases: 3. There are 15 residues in the CDR3. The germline V gene has CDR1 SGHRS and CDR2 YFSETQ.

The CDR3 spells CASSYSVAIETQYF. In DNA form, the CDR3 reads TGTGCCAGCAGTTACTCGGTAGCCATTGAGACCCAGTACTTC. This chain joins TRBV6-2 or TRBV6-3 and TRBJ2-5; no clear D. The CDR3 loop spans 14 amino acids. The germline V and J ends were trimmed by 0 bases and 5 bases, with 10 bases remaining between them. Per the germline V gene, CDR1 is MNHEY and CDR2 is SVGEGT.

The CDR3 reads CASSYGGNEQFF. Written as DNA, the CDR3 is TGTGCCAGCAGTTACGGGGGGAATGAGCAGTTCTTC. The chain uses TRBV6-5 and TRBJ2-1; D is perhaps TRBD2 (6 bases). Germline CDR1 is MNHEY and CDR2 is SVGAGI. CDR3 length equals 12 residues. The V end lost 2 bases, the J end lost 7 bases, and 6 bases lay between the germline ends.